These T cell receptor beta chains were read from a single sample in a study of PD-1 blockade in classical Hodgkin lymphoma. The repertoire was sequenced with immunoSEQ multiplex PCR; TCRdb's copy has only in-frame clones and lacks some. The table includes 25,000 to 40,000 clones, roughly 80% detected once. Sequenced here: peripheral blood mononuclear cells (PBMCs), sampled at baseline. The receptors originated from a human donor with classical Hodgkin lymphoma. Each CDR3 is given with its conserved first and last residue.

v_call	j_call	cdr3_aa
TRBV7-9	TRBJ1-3	CASSSRGVAGNTIYF
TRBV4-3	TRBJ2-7	CAIKKDRGIPYEQCF
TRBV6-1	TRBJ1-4	CASSEARGGVEKLFF
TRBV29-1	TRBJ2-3	CSVDSGGAADTQYF
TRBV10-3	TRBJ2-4	CAIKDRQYF
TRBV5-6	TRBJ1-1	CASSLRPANTEAFF
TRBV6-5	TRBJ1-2	CASSYSTGGNYGYTF
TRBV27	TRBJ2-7	CASSLSGRGLAYEQYF
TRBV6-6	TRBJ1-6	CASSTEDKSPLHF
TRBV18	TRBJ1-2	CASSPPGQREWGYGYTF
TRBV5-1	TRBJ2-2	CASSGTGQSNTGELFF
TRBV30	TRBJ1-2	CAWRFVPRQGGYGYTF
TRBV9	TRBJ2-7	CASSVVGGGLYEQYF
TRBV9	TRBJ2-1	CASSPGTDLFF
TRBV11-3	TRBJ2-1	CASSLGYYNEQFF
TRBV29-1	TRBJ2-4	CSVKGQARNIQYF
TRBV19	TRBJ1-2	CASSIVNYGYTF
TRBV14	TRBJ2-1	CASSPRDYSYNEQFF
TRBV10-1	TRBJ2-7	CASSRRDEQYF
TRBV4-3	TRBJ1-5	CASSQGGRDSQPQHF
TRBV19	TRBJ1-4	CATRDRGATNEKLFF
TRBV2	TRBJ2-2	CATKDRGTGELFF
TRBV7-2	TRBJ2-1	CASTQTSINEQFF
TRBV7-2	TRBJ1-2	CASHSLSLAANYGYTF
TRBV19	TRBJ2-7	CASSIGEGGEQYF
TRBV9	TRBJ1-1	CASSPALNTEAFF
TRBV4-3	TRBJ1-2	CASSLSTVGYGYTF
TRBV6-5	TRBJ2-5	CASSSDPGGRGETQYF
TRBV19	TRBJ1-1	CASSIDRAADTEAFF
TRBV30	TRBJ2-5	CAWSVQPGGLETQYF
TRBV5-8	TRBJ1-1	CASTETNTEAFF
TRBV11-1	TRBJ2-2	CASSSDTYTGELFF
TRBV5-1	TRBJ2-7	CASSLDGPKAPYEQYF
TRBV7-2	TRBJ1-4	CASRLGVEKLFF
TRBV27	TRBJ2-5	CASSWVGNQETQYF
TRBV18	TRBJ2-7	CASSDSQGIYEQYF
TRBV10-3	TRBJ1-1	CAIRIRQGDNTEAFF
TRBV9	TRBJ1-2	CASSPTGGNYGYTF
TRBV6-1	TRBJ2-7	CASSEGPVNYEQYF
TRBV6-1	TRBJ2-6	CASRESGANVLTF
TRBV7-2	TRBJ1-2	CASSSTQGSGYTF
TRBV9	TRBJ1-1	CASTTGPNTEAFF
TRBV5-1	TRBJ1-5	CASSPGQGNQPQHF
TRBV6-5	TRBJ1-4	CASKRAETNEKLFF
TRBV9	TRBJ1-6	CASGGGTPYSPLHF
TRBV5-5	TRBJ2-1	CASSHGTGGQSSYNEQFF
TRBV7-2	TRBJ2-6	CASSPGLAGSGANVLTF
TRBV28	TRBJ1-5	CASSSIGGGNQPQHF
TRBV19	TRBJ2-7	CASTNNGGRPYEQYF
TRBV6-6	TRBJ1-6	CASSRTGGNSPLHF
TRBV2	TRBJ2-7	CASSRTGRYEQYF
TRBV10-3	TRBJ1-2	CAISELDGYYGYTF
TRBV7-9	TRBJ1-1	CASIETGVDTEAFF
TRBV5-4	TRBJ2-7	CASSPTRDRTYEQYF